This TCR beta chain comes out of a study of blood T cell repertoires in COVID-19. Authors' analysis steps: For nucleated cells, counts were estimated from reference gene primer amplification. Using immunoSEQ multiplex PCR, the repertoire was profiled, and TCRdb retains in-frame clones only, with some absent. Clonal size and the V and J genes are those of that table, whereas D and trimming came from the DNA. The sample comprises 35,000 to 45,000 clones, 60% to 85% of which are singletons, and roughly 2% rests with the top ten. V lost 6 bases and J 3 bases, leaving 12 bases between the germline ends. The CDR3 totals 13 residues.

The clonotype comes from a man in his 60s with active COVID-19. J is TRBJ2-7 and V is TRBV12-3 or TRBV12-4; no firm D call. The sample was peripheral blood. CDR3 bases: TGTGCCAGCAGCCAGACTCCTGTCTACGAGCAGTACTTC. Translated: CASSQTPVYEQYF.